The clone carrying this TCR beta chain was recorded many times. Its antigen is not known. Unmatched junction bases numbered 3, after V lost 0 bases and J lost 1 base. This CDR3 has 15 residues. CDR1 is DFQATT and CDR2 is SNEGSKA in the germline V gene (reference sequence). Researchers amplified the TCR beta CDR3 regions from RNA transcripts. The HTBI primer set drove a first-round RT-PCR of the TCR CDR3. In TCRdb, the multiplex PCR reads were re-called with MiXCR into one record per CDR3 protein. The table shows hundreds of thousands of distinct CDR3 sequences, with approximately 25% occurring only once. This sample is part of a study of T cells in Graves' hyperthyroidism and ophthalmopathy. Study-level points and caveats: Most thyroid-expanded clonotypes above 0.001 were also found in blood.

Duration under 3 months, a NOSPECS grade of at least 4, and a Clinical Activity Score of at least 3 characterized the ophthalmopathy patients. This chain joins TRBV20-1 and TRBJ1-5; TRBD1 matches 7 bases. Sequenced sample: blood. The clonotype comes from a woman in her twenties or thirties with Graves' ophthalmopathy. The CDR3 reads CSARDKGASNQPQHF. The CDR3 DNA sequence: TGCAGTGCTAGAGATAAGGGGGCGAGCAATCAGCCCCAGCATTTT.